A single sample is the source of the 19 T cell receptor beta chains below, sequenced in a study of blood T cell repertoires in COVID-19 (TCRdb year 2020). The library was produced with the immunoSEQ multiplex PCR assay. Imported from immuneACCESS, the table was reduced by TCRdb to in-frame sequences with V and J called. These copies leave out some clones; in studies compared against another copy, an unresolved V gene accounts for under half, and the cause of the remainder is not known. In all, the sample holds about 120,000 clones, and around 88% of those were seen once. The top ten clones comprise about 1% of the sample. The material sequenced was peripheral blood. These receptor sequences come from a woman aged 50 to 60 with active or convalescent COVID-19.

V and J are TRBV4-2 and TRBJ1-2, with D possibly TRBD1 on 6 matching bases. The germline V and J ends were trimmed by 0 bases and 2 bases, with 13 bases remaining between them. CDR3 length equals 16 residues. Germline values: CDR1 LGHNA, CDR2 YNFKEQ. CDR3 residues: CASSQDVTDRNYGYTF. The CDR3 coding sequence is TGTGCCAGCAGCCAAGATGTCACGGACAGAAACTATGGCTACACCTTC.

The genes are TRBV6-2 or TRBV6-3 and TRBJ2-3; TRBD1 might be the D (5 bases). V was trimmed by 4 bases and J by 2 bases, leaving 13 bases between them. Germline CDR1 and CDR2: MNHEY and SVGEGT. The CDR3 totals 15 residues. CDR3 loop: CASSSLQAFTDTQYF. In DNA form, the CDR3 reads TGTGCCAGCAGTTCTCTACAGGCCTTCACAGATACGCAGTATTTT.

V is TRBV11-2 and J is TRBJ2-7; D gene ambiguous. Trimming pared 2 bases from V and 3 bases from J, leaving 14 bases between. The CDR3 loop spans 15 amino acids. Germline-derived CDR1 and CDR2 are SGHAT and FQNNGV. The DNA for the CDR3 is TGTGCCAGCAGCTTACGCTCTTTGGGCCACTACGAGCAGTACTTC. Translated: CASSLRSLGHYEQYF.

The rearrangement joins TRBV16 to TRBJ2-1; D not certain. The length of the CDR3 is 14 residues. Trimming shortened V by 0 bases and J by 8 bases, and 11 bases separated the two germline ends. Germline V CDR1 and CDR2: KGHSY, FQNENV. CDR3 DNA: TGTGCCAGCAGCCAATCGAATCCACTACATGAGCAGTTCTTC. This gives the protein CASSQSNPLHEQFF.

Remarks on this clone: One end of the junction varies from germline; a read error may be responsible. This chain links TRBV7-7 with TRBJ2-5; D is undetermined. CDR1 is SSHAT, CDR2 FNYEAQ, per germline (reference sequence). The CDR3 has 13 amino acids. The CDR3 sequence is CASSFGAQETQYF. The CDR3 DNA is TGTGCTAGCAGCTTTGGAGCCCAGGAGACCCAGTACTTC.

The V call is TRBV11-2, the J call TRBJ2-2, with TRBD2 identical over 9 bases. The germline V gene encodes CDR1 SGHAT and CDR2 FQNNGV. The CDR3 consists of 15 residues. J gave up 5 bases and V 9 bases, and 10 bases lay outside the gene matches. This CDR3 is CASGVAGARTGELFF. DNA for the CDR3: TGTGCCAGTGGTGTAGCGGGAGCACGTACCGGGGAGCTGTTTTTT. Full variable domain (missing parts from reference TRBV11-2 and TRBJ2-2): EAGVAQSPRYKIIEKRQSVAFWCNPISGHATLYWYQQILGQGPKLLIQFQNNGVVDDSQLPKDRFSAERLKGVDSTLKIQPAKLEDSAVYLCASGVAGARTGELFFGEGSRLTVL.

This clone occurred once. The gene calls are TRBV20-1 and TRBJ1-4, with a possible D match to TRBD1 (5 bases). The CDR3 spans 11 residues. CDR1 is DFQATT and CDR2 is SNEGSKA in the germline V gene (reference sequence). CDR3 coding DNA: TGCGGCACGGGGGAAGGTGAAAAACTGTTTTTT. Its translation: CGTGEGEKLFF.

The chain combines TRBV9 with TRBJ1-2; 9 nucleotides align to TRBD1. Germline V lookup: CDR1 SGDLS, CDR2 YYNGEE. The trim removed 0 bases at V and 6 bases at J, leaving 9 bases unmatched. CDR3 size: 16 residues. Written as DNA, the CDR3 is TGTGCCAGCAGCGTAGGGCGGGACAGGGTATACGATGGCTACACCTTC. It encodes CASSVGRDRVYDGYTF.

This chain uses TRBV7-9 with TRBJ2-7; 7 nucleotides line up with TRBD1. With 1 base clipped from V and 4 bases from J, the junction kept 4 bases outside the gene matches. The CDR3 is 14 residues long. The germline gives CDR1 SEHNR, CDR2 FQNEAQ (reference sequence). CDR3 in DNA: TGTGCCAGCAGCTTAGGGACAGGATCTTACGAGCAGTACTTC. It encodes CASSLGTGSYEQYF.

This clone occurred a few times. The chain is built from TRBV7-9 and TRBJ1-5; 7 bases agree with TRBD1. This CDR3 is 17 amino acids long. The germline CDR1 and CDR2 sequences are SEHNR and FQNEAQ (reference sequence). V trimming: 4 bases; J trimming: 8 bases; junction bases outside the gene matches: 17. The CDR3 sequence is CASSSSLGQVIPKPQHF. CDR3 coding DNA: TGTGCCAGCAGCTCCTCCCTCGGACAGGTCATACCTAAGCCCCAGCATTTT.

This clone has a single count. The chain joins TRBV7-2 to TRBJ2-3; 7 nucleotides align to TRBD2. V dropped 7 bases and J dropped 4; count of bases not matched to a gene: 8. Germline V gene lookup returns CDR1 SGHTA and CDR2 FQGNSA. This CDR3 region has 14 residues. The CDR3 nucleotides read TGTGCCAGCAACCAGCGGGAATGGGCAGATACGCAGTATTTT. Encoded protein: CASNQREWADTQYF.

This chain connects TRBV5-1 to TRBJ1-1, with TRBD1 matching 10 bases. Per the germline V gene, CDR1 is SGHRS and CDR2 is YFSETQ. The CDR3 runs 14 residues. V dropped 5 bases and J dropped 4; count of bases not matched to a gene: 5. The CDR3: CASRVDRGRTEAFF. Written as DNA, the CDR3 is TGCGCCAGCAGAGTCGACAGGGGGCGCACTGAAGCTTTCTTT.

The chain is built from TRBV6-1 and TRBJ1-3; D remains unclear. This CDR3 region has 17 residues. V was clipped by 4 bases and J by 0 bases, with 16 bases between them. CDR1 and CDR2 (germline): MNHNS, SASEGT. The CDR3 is CASSVLEQRASGNTIYF. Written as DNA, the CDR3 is TGTGCCAGCAGTGTTTTGGAACAGAGAGCCTCTGGAAACACCATATATTTT.

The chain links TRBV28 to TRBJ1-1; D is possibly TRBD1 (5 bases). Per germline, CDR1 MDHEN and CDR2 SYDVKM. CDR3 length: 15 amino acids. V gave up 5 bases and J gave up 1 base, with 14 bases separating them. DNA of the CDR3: TGTGCCAGCAGTCCCACCGGGGGAGGGAACACTGAAGCTTTCTTT. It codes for CASSPTGGGNTEAFF.

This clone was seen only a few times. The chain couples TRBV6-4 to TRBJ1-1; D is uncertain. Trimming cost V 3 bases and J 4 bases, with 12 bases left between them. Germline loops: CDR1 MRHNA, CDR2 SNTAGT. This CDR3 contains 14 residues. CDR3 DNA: TGTGCCAGCAGTGATGGGGAGGTCGGCACTGAAGCTTTCTTT. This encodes CASSDGEVGTEAFF.

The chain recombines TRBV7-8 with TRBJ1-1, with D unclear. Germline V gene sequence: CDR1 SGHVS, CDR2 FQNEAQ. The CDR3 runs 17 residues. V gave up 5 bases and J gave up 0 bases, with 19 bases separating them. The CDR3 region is CASSHLRSGKMNTEAFF. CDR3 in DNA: TGTGCCAGCAGCCACCTTAGATCGGGGAAAATGAACACTGAAGCTTTCTTT. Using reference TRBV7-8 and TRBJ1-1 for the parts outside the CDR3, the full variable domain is GAGVSQSPRYKVAKRGQDVALRCDPISGHVSLFWYQQALGQGPEFLTYFQNEAQLDKSGLPSDRFFAERPEGSVSTLKIQRTQQEDSAVYLCASSHLRSGKMNTEAFFGQGTRLTVV.

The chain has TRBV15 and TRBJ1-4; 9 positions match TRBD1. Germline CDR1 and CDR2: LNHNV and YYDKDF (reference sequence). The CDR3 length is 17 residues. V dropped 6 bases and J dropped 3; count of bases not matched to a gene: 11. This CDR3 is CATSLGDRAGSNEKLFF. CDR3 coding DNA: TGTGCCACCAGTTTGGGGGACAGGGCTGGGTCTAATGAAAAACTGTTTTTT.

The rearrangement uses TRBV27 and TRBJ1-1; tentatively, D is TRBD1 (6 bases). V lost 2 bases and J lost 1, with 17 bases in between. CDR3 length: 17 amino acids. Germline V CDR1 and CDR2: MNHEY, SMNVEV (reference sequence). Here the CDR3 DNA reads TGTGCCAGCAGTTTACTCCGCAGCGGGGGGGCGAACACTGAAGCTTTCTTT. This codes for CASSLLRSGGANTEAFF.

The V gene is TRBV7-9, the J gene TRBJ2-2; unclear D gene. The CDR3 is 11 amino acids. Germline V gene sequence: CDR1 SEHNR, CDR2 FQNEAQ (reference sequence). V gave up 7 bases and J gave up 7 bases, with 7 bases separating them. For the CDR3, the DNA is TGTGCCAGCAACTCGGGCGGGGAGCTGTTTTTT. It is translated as CASNSGGELFF.